The count of the clone carrying this T cell receptor beta chain is one. The antigen remains unidentified. This table comes from immunoSEQ multiplex PCR, and its TCRdb copy is limited to in-frame clones, with some not included. There are some 78,000 clones in the sample; roughly 87% occur only once, and more than 4.5% lies in the top ten. Stated time point: blood 4 weeks post-SBRT, at nephrectomy. Noted treatment: 15 Gy SBRT to primary tumor, nephrectomy 4 weeks later. Nephrectomy followed 15 Gy stereotactic body radiation by 4 weeks. After SBRT, blood was collected at 2 and 4 weeks, plus baseline. Clear cell pathology was present in this patient's renal cell carcinoma. This entry belongs to a study of radiation and T cells in renal cell carcinoma. Findings and caveats of the study: From baseline, blood top tumor clonotypes peaked at 2 weeks post-radiation.

Germline V gene lookup returns CDR1 MDHEN and CDR2 SYDVKM. The CDR3 runs 14 residues. V lost 2 bases and J 1 base, leaving 8 bases between the germline ends. The genes are TRBV28 and TRBJ1-2; no definite D call. This receptor was identified in a woman in her 70s with renal cell carcinoma. The sequenced sample was blood, obtained from a patient whose treatment included radiotherapy and nephrectomy. CDR3: CASSLGGVNYGYTF. The CDR3 DNA reads TGTGCCAGCAGTTTAGGAGGCGTTAACTATGGCTACACCTTC.